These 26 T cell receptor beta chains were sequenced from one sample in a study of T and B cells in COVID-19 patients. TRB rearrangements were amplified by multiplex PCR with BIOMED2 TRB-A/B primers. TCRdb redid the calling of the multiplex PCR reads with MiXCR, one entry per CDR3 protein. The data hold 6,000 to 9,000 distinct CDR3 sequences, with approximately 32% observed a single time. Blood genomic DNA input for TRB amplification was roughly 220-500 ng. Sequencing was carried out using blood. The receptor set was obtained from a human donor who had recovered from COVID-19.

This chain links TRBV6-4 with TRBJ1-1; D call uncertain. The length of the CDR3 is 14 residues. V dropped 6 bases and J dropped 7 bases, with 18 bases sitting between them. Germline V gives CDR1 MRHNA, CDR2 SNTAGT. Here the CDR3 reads CASRTDTVKFEAFF. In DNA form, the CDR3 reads TGTGCCAGCAGGACCGACACAGTTAAATTTGAAGCTTTCTTT.

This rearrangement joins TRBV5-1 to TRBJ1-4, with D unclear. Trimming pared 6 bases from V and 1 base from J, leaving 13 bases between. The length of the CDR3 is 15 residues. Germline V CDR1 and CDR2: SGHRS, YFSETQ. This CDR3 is CASTLGLGTNEKLFF. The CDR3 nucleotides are TGCGCCAGCACCCTCGGCCTGGGAACTAATGAAAAACTGTTTTTT. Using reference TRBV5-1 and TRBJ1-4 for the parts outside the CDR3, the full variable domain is KAGVTQTPRYLIKTRGQQVTLSCSPISGHRSVSWYQQTPGQGLQFLFEYFSETQRNKGNFPGRFSGRQFSNSRSEMNVSTLELGDSALYLCASTLGLGTNEKLFFGSGTQLSVL.

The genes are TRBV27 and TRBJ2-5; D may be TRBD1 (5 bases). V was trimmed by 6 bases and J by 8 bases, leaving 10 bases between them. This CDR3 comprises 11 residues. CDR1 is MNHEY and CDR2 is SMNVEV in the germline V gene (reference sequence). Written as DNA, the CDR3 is TGTGCCAGCAGCGACAGAGAAACCCAGTACTTC. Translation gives CASSDRETQYF.

The CDR3 nucleotides read TGTGCCAGCACTTCCCAGGGACGGGGCTACACCTTC. The encoded protein is CASTSQGRGYTF. This chain uses TRBV12-3 or TRBV12-4 with TRBJ1-2; the D gene is possibly TRBD1 (5 bases). CDR3 length: 12 residues. Trimming cost V 7 bases and J 8 bases, with 14 bases left between them.

CDR3 DNA: TGTGCCAGCATGCCCTTAGCGATGGCAAGCACAGATACGCAGTATTTT. It specifies CASMPLAMASTDTQYF. The chain combines TRBV6-6 with TRBJ2-3; D perhaps matches TRBD2 (5 bases). V was clipped by 7 bases and J by 0 bases, with 17 bases between them. Germline assignment: CDR1 MNHNY and CDR2 SVGAGI (reference sequence). The CDR3 has 16 amino acids.

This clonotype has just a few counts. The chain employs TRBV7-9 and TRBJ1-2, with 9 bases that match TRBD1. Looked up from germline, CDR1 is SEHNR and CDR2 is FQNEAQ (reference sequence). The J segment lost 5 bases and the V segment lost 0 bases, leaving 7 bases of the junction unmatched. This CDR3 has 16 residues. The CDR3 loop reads CASSLAPGQGEYGYTF. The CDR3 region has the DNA TGTGCCAGCAGCTTAGCCCCGGGACAGGGAGAATATGGCTACACCTTC.

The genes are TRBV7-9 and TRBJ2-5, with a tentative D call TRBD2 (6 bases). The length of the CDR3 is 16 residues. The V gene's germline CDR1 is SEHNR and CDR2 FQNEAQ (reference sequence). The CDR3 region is CVRSRRRGEYQETQYF. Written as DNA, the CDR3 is TGTGTCAGAAGCCGGCGACGCGGGGAGTACCAAGAGACCCAGTACTTC.

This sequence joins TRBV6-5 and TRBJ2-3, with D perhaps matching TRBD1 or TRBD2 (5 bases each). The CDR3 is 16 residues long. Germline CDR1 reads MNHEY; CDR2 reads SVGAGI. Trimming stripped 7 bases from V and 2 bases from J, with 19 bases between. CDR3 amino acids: CASTRGSRAHTDTQYF. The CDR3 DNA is TGTGCCAGCACCCGAGGGTCCAGGGCGCACACAGATACGCAGTATTTT.

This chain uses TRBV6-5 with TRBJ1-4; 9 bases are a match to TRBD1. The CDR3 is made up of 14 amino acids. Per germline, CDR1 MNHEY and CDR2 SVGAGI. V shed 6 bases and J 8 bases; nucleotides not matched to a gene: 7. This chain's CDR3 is CASSQRTGDEKLFF. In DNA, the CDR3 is TGTGCCAGCAGCCAGAGGACAGGGGACGAAAAACTGTTTTTT.

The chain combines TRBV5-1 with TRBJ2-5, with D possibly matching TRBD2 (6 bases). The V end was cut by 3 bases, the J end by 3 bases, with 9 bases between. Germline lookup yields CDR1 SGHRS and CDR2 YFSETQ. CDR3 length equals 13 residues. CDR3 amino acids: CASSSLAEETQYF. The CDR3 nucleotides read TGCGCCAGCAGCTCATTAGCGGAAGAGACCCAGTACTTC.

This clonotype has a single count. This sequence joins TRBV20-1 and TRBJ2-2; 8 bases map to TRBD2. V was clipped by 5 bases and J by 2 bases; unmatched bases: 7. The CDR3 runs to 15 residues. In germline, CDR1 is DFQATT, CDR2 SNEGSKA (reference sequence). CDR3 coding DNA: TGCAGTGCTCGGCTCAGCGGGGGAAACACCGGGGAGCTGTTTTTT. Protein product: CSARLSGGNTGELFF.

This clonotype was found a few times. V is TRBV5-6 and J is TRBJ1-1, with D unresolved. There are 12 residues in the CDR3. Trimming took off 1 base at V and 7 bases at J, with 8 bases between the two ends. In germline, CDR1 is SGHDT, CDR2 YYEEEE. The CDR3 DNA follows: TGTGCCAGCAGCTTGACATTGAATGAAGCTTTCTTT. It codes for CASSLTLNEAFF.

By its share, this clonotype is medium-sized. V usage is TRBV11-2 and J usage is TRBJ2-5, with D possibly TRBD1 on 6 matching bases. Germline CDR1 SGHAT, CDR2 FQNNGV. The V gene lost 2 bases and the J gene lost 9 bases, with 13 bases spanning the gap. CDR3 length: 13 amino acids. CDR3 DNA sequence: TGTGCCAGCAGCTTAATTCAGGGGTCCTCCCAGTACTTC. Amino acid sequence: CASSLIQGSSQYF. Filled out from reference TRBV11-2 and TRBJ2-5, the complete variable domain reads EAGVAQSPRYKIIEKRQSVAFWCNPISGHATLYWYQQILGQGPKLLIQFQNNGVVDDSQLPKDRFSAERLKGVDSTLKIQPAKLEDSAVYLCASSLIQGSSQYFGPGTRLLVL.

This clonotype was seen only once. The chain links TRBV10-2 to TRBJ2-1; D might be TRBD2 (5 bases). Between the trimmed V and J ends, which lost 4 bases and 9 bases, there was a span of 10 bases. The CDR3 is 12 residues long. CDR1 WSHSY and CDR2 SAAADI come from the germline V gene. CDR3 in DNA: TGCGCCAGCAGTGTATTAGGGAGTGAGCAGTTCTTC. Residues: CASSVLGSEQFF.

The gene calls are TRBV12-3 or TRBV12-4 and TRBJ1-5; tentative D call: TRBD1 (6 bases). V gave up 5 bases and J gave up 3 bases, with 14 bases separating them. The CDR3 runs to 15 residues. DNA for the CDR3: TGTGCCAGCAGTCCTCAGGGGCGCGACAATCAGCCCCAGCATTTT. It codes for CASSPQGRDNQPQHF.

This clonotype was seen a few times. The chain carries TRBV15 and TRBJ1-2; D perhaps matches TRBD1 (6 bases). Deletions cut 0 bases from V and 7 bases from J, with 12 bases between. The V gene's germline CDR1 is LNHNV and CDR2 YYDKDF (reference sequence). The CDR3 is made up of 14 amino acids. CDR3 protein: CATSRDGGASGYTF. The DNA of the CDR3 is TGTGCCACCAGCAGAGATGGGGGGGCGAGTGGCTACACCTTC.

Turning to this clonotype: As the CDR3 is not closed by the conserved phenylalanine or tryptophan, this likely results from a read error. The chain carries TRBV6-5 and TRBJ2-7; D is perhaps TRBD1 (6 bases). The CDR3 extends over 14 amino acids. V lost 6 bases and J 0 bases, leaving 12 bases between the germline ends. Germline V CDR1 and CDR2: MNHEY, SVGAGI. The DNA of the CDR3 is TGTGCCAGCAGACTAGGACAGAGCTCCTACGAGCAGTACGCC. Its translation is CASRLGQSSYEQYA.

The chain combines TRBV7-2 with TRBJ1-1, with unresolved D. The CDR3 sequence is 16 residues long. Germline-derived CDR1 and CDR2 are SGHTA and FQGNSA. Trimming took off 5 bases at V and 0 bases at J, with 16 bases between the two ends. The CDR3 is CASSPHPTTVNTEAFF. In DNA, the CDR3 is TGTGCCAGCAGCCCCCACCCTACGACGGTGAACACTGAAGCTTTCTTT.

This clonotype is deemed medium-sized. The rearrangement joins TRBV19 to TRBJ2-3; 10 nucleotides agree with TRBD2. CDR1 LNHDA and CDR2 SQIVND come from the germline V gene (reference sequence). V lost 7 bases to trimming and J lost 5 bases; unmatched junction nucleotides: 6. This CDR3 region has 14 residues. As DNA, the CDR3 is TGTGCCAGTACTACTAGCGGGGCTCGAGATACGCAGTATTTT. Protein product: CASTTSGARDTQYF.

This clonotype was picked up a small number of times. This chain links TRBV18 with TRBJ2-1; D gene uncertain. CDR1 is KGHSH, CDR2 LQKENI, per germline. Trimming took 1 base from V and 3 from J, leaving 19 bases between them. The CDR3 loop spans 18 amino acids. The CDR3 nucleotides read TGTGCCAGCTCACCACGGCCGCAGGCGAAAAAGGGCTACAATGAGCAGTTCTTC. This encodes CASSPRPQAKKGYNEQFF.

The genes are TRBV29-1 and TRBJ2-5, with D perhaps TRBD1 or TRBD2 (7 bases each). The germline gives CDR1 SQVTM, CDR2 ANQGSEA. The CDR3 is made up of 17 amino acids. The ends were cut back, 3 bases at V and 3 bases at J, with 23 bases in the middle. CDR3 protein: CSVDGAGGSSGEETQYF. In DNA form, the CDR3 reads TGCAGCGTTGATGGGGCAGGGGGATCGAGCGGGGAAGAGACCCAGTACTTC.

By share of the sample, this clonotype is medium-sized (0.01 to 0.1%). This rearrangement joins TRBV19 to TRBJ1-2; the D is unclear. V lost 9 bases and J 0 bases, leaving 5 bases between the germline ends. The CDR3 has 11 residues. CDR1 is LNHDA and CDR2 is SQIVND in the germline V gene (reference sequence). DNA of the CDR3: TGTGCCAGCGGCGCTAACTATGGCTACACCTTC. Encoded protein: CASGANYGYTF.

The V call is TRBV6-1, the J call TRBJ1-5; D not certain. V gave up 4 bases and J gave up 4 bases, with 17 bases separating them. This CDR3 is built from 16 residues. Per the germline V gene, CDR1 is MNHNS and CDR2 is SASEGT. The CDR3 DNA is TGTGCCAGCAGTGTGTATCCGATTAATACAAATCAGCCCCAGCATTTT. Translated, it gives CASSVYPINTNQPQHF.

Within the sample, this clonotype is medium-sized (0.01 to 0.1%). The CDR3 nucleotides are TGTGCCAGCAGCCTCACCTACAGACAGAACACCGGGGAGCTGTTTTTT. Translated, it gives CASSLTYRQNTGELFF. The chain is built from TRBV7-6 and TRBJ2-2; D unresolved. The ends were cut back, 5 bases at V and 1 base at J, with 14 bases in the middle. This CDR3 spans 16 amino acids. The germline CDR1 and CDR2 sequences are SGHVS and FNYEAQ.

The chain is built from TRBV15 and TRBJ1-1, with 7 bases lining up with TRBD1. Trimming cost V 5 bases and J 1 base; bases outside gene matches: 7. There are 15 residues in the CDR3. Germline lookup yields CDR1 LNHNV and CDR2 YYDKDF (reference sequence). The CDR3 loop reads CATSARQGTNTEAFF. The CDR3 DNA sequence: TGTGCCACCAGCGCACGACAGGGTACGAACACTGAAGCTTTCTTT. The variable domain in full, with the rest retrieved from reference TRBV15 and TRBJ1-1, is DAMVIQNPRYQVTQFGKPVTLSCSQTLNHNVMYWYQQKSSQAPKLLFHYYDKDFNNEADTPDNFQSRRPNTSFCFLDIRSPGLGDTAMYLCATSARQGTNTEAFFGQGTRLTVV.

CDR3: CASTQLFRQLYATNEKLFF. CDR3 in DNA: TGTGCCAGCACTCAACTGTTCCGACAACTTTATGCAACTAATGAAAAACTGTTTTTT. The rearrangement uses TRBV27 and TRBJ1-4, with D unclear. The germline gives CDR1 MNHEY, CDR2 SMNVEV (reference sequence). The CDR3 covers 19 residues. The V end was cut by 7 bases, the J end by 0 bases, with 24 bases between.